A single count supports the clone carrying this TCR beta chain. This record comes from a study of control samples from healthy donors and cancer patients. The assay was immunoSEQ multiplex PCR, and TCRdb's table has in-frame clones only and misses some. The repertoire includes 150,000 to 200,000 clones, more than 80% of them detected once, and 1.1% to 1.5% sits in the top ten. This TCR was sampled from a man aged 25 to 40 in good health. Input material: blood.

The DNA of the CDR3 is TGTGCCAGCAGCGTAGGAGGGGGAGTCTCCTACGAGCAGTACTTC. It yields the protein CASSVGGGVSYEQYF. This chain connects TRBV9 to TRBJ2-7; maybe TRBD1 (6 bases). CDR1 is SGDLS, CDR2 YYNGEE, per germline. V shed 0 bases and J shed 0 bases, with 10 bases lying between them. The CDR3 covers 15 residues. The variable domain in full, completed from reference TRBV9 and TRBJ2-7, reads DSGVTQTPKHLITATGQRVTLRCSPRSGDLSVYWYQQSLDQGLQFLIQYYNGEERAKGNILERFSAQQFPDLHSELNLSSLELGDSALYFCASSVGGGVSYEQYFGPGTRLTVT.